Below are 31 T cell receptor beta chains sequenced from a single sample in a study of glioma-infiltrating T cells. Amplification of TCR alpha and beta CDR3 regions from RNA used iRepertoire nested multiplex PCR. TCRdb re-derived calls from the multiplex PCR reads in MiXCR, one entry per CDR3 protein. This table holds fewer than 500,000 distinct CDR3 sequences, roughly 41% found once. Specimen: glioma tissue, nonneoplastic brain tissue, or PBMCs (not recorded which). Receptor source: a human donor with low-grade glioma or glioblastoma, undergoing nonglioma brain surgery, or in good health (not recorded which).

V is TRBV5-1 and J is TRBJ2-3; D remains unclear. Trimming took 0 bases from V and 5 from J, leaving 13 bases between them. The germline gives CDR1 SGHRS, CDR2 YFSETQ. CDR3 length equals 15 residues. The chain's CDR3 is CASSLDSNPGDTQYF. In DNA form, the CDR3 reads TGCGCCAGCAGCTTGGATTCTAACCCCGGAGATACGCAGTATTTT.

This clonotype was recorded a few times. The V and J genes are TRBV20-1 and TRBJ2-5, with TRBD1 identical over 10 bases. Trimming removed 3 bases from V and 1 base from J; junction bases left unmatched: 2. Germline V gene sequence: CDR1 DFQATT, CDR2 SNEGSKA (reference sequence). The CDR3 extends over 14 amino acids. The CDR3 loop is CSARDRGSQETQYF. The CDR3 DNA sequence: TGCAGTGCTAGGGACAGGGGGTCCCAAGAGACCCAGTACTTC.

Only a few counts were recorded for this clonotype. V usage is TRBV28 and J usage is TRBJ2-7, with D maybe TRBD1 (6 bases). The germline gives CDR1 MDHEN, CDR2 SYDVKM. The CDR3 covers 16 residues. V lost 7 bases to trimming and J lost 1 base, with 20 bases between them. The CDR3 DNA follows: TGTGCCAGCACCATCGGGACATTCCAAAGATCCTACGAGCAGTACTTC. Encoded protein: CASTIGTFQRSYEQYF.

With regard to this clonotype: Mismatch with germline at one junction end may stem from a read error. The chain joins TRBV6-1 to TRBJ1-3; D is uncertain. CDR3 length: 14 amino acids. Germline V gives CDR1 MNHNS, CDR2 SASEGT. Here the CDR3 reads CASQDGFEGTTIYF. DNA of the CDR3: TGTGCCAGCCAGGACGGTTTCGAGGGAACCACCATATATTTT.

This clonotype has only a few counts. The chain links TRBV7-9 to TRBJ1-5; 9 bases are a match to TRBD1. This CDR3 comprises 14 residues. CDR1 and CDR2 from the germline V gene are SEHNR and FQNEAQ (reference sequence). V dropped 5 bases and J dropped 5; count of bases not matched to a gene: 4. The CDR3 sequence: CASSRTGAHQPQHF. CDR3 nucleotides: TGTGCCAGCAGCCGGACAGGGGCCCATCAGCCCCAGCATTTT.

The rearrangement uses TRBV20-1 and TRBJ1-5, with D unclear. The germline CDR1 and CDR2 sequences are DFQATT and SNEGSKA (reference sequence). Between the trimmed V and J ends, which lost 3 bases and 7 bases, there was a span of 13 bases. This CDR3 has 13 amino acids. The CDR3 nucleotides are TGCAGTGCTAGTGAGTTAAGGAACCAGCCCCAGCATTTT. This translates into CSASELRNQPQHF.

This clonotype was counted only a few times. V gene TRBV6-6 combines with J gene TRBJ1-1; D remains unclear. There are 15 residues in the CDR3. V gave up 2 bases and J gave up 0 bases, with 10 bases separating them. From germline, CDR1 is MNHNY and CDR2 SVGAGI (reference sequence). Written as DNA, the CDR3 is TGTGCCAGCAGTTACCTAGCGACACTGAACACTGAAGCTTTCTTT. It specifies CASSYLATLNTEAFF.

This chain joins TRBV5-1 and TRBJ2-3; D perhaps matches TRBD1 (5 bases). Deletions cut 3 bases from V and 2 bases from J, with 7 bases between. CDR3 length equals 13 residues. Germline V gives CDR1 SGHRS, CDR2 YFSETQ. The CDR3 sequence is CASSYGHTDTQYF. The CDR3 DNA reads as TGCGCCAGCAGCTACGGACACACAGATACGCAGTATTTT.

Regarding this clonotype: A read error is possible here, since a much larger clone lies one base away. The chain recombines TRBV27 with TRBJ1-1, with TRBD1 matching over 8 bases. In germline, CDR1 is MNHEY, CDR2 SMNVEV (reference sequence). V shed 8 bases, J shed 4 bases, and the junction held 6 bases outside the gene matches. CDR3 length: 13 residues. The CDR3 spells CASAADRGTEAFF. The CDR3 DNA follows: TGTGCCAGCGCCGCCGACAGGGGCACTGAAGCTTTCTTT.

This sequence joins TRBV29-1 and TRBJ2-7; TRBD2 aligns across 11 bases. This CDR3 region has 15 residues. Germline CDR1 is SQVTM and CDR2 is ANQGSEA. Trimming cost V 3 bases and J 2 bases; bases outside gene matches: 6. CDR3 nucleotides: TGCAGCGTTGATAGTGGGACTAGCGGCGCCTACGAGCAGTACTTC. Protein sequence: CSVDSGTSGAYEQYF.

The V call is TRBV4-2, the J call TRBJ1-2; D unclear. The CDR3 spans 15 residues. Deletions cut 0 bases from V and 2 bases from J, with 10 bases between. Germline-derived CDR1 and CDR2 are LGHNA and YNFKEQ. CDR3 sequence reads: CASSQDNGLNYGYTF. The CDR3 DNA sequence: TGTGCCAGCAGCCAAGATAATGGACTAAACTATGGCTACACCTTC.

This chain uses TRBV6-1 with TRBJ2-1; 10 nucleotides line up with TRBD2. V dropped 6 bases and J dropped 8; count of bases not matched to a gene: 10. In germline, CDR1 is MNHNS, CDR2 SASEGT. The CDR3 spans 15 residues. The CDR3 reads CASSQQREGRYEQFF. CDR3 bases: TGTGCCAGCAGCCAGCAGCGGGAGGGCCGCTATGAGCAGTTCTTC.

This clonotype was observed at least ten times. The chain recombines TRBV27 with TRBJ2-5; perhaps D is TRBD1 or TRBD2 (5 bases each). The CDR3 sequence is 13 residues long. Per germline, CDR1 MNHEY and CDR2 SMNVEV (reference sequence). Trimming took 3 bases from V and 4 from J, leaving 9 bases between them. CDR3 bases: TGTGCCAGCAGTTTCGGGGCCATAGAGACCCAGTACTTC. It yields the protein CASSFGAIETQYF.

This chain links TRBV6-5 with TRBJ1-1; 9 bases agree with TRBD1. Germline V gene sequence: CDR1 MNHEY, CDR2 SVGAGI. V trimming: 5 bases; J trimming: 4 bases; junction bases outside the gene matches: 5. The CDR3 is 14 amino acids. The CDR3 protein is CASSPGTGPTEAFF. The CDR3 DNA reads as TGTGCCAGCAGTCCCGGGACAGGGCCCACTGAAGCTTTCTTT.

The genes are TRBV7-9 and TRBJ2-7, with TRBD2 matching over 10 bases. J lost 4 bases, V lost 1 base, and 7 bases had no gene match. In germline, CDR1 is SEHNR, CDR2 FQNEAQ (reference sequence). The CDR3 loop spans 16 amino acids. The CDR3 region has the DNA TGTGCCAGCAGCTTAGAGCCTAGCGGGAGCGGGTACGAGCAGTACTTC. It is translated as CASSLEPSGSGYEQYF.

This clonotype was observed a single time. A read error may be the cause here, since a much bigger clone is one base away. As DNA, the CDR3 is TGTGCCAGCAGTTTTGGTGGGAGGTCCTGGGAGCAGTACTTC. The encoded protein is CASSFGGRSWEQYF. The chain is built from TRBV27 and TRBJ2-7; TRBD2 might be the D (6 bases). The V gene lost 3 bases and the J gene lost 7 bases, with 16 bases spanning the gap. Looked up from germline, CDR1 is MNHEY and CDR2 is SMNVEV (reference sequence). CDR3 length: 14 residues.

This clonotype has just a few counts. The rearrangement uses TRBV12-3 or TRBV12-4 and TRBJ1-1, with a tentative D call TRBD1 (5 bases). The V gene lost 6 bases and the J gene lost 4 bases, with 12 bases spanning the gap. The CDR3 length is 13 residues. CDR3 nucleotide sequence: TGTGCCAGCAGGGAACGAGGGACCACTGAAGCTTTCTTT. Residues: CASRERGTTEAFF.

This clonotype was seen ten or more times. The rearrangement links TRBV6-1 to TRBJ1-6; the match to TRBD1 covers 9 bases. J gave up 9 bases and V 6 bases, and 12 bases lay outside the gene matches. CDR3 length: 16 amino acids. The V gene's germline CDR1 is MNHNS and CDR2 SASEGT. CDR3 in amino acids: CASSQTQTGGGSPLHF. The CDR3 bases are TGTGCCAGCAGCCAGACCCAAACAGGGGGCGGTTCACCCCTCCACTTT.

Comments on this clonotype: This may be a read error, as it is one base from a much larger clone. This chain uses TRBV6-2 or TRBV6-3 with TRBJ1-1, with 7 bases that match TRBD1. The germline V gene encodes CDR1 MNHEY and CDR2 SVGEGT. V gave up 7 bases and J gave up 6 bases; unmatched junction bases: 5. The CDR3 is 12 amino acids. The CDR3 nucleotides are TGTGCCAGCAAGGGGGACAGCTCTGAAGCTTTCTTT. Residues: CASKGDSSEAFF.

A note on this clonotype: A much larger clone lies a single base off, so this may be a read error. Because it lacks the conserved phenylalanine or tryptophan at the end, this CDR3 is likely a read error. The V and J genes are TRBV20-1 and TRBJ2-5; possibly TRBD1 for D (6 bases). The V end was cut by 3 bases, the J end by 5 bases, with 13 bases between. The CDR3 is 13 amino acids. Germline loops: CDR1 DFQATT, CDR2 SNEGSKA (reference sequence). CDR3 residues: CSARGDIGETQYI. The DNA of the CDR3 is TGCAGTGCTAGGGGGGACATCGGGGAGACCCAGTACATC.

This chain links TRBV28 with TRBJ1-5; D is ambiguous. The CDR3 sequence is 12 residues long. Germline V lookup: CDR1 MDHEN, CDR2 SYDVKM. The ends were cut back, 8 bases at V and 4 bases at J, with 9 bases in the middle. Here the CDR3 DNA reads TGTGCCAGCCAAGCCCTGAATCAGCCCCAGCATTTT. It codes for CASQALNQPQHF.

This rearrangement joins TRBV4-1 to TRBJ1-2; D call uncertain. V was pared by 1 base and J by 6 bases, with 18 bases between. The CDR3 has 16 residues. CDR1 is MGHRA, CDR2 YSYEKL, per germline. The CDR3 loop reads CASSQGPGRNPHGYTF. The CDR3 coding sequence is TGCGCCAGCAGCCAAGGCCCAGGCCGGAACCCCCATGGCTACACCTTC.

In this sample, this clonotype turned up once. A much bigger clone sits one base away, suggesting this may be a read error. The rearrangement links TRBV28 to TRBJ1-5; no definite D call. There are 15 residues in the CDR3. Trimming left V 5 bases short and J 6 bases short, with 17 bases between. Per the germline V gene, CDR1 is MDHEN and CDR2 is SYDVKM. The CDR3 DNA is TGTGCCAGCAGTCTGTTTTTGGCAGTCTTTCAGCCCCAGCATTTT. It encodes CASSLFLAVFQPQHF.

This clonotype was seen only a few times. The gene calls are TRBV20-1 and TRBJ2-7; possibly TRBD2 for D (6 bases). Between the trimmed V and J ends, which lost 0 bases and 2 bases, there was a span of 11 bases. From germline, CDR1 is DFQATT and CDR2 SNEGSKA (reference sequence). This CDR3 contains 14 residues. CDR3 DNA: TGCAGTGCTAGAGATCGACTAGATACCTACGAGCAGTACTTC. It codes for CSARDRLDTYEQYF.

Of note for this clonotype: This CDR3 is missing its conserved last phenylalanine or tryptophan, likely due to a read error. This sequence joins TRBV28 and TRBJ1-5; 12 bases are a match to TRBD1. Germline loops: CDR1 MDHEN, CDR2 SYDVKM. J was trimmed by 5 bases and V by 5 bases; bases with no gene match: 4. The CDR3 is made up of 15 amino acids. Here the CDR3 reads CASSPGTGGYQPQHS. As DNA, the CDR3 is TGTGCCAGCAGTCCGGGGACAGGGGGCTATCAGCCCCAGCATTCT.

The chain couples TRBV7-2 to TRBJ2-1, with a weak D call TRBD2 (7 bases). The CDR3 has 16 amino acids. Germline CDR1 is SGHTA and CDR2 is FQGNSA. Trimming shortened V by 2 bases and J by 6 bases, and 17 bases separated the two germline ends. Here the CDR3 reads CASSLNSGGRFNEQFF. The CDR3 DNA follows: TGTGCCAGCAGCTTAAATTCGGGGGGCCGGTTCAATGAGCAGTTCTTC.

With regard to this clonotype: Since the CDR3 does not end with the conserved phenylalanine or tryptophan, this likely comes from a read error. The CDR3 loop reads CASSLDRNYGYTL. For the CDR3, the DNA is TGTGCCAGCAGTTTAGACAGAAACTATGGCTACACCCTC. The chain carries TRBV28 and TRBJ1-2, with a weak D call TRBD1 (5 bases). Germline CDR1 is MDHEN and CDR2 is SYDVKM. The germline V and J ends were trimmed by 2 bases and 2 bases, with 6 bases remaining between them. The CDR3 runs to 13 residues.

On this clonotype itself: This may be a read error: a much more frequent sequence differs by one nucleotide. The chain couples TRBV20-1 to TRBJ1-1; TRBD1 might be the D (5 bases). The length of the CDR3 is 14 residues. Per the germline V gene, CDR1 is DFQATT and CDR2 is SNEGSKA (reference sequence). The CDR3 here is CSASSVGTNTEASF. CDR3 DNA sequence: TGCAGTGCTTCCTCCGTCGGGACCAACACTGAAGCTTCCTTT.

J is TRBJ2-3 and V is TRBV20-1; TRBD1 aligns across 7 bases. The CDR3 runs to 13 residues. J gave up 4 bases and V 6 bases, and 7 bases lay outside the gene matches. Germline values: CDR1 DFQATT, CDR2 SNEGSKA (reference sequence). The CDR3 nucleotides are TGCAGTGCCGGGACAGCACGACCAGATACGCAGTATTTT. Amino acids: CSAGTARPDTQYF.

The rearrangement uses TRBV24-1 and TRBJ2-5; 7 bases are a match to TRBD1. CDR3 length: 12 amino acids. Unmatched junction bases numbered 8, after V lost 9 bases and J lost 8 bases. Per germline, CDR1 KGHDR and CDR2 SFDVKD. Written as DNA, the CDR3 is TGTGCCACCGGGACAGAGAAAGGCACCCAGTACTTC. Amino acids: CATGTEKGTQYF.

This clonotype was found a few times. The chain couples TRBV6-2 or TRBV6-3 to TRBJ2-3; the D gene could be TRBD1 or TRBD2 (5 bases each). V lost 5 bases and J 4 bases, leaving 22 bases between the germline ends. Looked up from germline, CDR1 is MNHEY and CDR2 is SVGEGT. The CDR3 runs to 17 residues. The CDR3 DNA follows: TGTGCCAGCAGTCACCTCATTTCCGGGATGGGGGCAGATACGCAGTATTTT. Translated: CASSHLISGMGADTQYF.